Below are 3 T cell receptor beta chains sequenced from a single sample in a study of OX40 agonist ivuxolimab in advanced cancers. This table comes from immunoSEQ multiplex PCR, and its TCRdb copy is limited to in-frame clones, with some not included. The sample lists 55,000 to 85,000 clones; roughly 80% were seen once. The sequencing here drew on CD4+ or CD8+ T cells sorted from blood, taken in a trial of the OX40 agonist ivuxolimab. The source is an adult with an advanced solid tumor such as melanoma, head and neck, liver or kidney cancer.

In this sample, this clone turned up once. This rearrangement joins TRBV5-1 to TRBJ1-1; TRBD1 is a possible D gene (5 bases). V dropped 4 bases and J dropped 4 bases, with 17 bases sitting between them. CDR3 size: 15 residues. Germline loops: CDR1 SGHRS, CDR2 YFSETQ. The CDR3 DNA reads TGCGCCAGCAGCCCAGAGGGCGGGGGGAGCACTGAAGCTTTCTTT. Translated: CASSPEGGGSTEAFF.

The J gene is TRBJ2-7, the V gene TRBV6-1; D not resolved. This CDR3 is 13 amino acids long. In germline, CDR1 is MNHNS, CDR2 SASEGT. V lost 2 bases, J lost 6 bases, and 11 bases lay in between. The CDR3 spells CASSEPTLGEQYF. CDR3 nucleotide sequence: TGTGCCAGCAGTGAACCCACCTTGGGCGAGCAGTACTTC.

The sample holds one count of this clone. This chain links TRBV5-1 with TRBJ1-2, with D perhaps matching TRBD1 (6 bases). The CDR3 runs 13 residues. The V end was cut by 5 bases, the J end by 2 bases, with 10 bases between. Germline-derived CDR1 and CDR2 are SGHRS and YFSETQ. CDR3 amino acids: CASRWDTNYGYTF. For the CDR3, the DNA is TGCGCCAGCAGGTGGGACACCAACTATGGCTACACCTTC.